These 9 T cell receptor beta chains originate from one sample sequenced in a study of cytomegalovirus exposure and HLA in healthy donors. PCR amplification relied on 60 Vbeta primers (plus 13 Jbeta primers). Profiled with immunoSEQ multiplex PCR; TCRdb holds only in-frame clones, not every one. The sample lists around 120,000 clones, about 80% occurring once. The sample consisted of PBMCs. These receptors all come from a woman in her 40s in good health and CMV-seronegative.

The V and J genes are TRBV6-1 and TRBJ1-6; a possible D gene is TRBD1 (5 bases). V gave up 4 bases and J gave up 5 bases, with 15 bases separating them. Germline V gene sequence: CDR1 MNHNS, CDR2 SASEGT. The CDR3 contains 16 residues. The CDR3 here is CASSGPGPGHNSPLHF. DNA of the CDR3: TGTGCCAGCAGTGGGCCGGGCCCAGGGCATAATTCACCCCTCCACTTT.

The chain has TRBV15 and TRBJ2-2; D gene unclear. V gave up 3 bases and J gave up 1 base, with 6 bases separating them. This CDR3 is 14 amino acids long. Germline V CDR1 and CDR2: LNHNV, YYDKDF (reference sequence). The CDR3 region has the DNA TGTGCCACCAGCAGTGTTAGGAACACCGGGGAGCTGTTTTTT. This codes for CATSSVRNTGELFF. The variable domain in full, completed from reference TRBV15 and TRBJ2-2, reads DAMVIQNPRYQVTQFGKPVTLSCSQTLNHNVMYWYQQKSSQAPKLLFHYYDKDFNNEADTPDNFQSRRPNTSFCFLDIRSPGLGDTAMYLCATSSVRNTGELFFGEGSRLTVL.

The gene calls are TRBV7-2 and TRBJ2-1; 7 nucleotides line up with TRBD2. The V gene end was trimmed by 1 base and the J gene end by 4 bases; junction bases not matched to a gene: 10. CDR3 length: 17 amino acids. Germline CDR1 and CDR2: SGHTA and FQGNSA. The CDR3 loop is CASSLGPQASGYNEQFF. The CDR3 DNA sequence: TGTGCCAGCAGCTTAGGCCCCCAGGCTAGCGGTTACAATGAGCAGTTCTTC.

This chain connects TRBV14 to TRBJ2-1; 7 bases align to TRBD1. V lost 5 bases, J lost 7 bases, and 11 bases stayed unmatched. Looked up from germline, CDR1 is SGHDN and CDR2 is FVKESK. This CDR3 spans 15 amino acids. The CDR3 region has the DNA TGTGCCAGCAGCTTGGGGGACAGTAAGTTTAATGAGCAGTTCTTC. Protein: CASSLGDSKFNEQFF. Full variable domain (remainder filled in from reference TRBV14 and TRBJ2-1): EAGVTQFPSHSVIEKGQTVTLRCDPISGHDNLYWYRRVMGKEIKFLLHFVKESKQDESGMPNNRFLAERTGGTYSTLKVQPAELEDSGVYFCASSLGDSKFNEQFFGPGTRLTVL.

The chain is built from TRBV13 and TRBJ1-1; the D gene is possibly TRBD1 (5 bases). The CDR3 has 16 residues. Per germline, CDR1 PRHDT and CDR2 FYEKMQ (reference sequence). V was shortened by 4 bases and J by 1 base, with 16 bases between the two germline ends. The CDR3 region has the DNA TGTGCCAGCAGCTCGGGGGGAGGGTTGGGGAACACTGAAGCTTTCTTT. Translation gives CASSSGGGLGNTEAFF.

Only one count was recorded for this clone. CDR3 sequence: CASSPARVTGELFF. The CDR3 region has the DNA TGTGCCAGCAGTCCCGCCAGGGTCACCGGGGAGCTGTTTTTT. V is TRBV27 and J is TRBJ2-2; weak D call: TRBD1 (5 bases). There are 14 residues in the CDR3. Trimming took off 5 bases at V and 4 bases at J, with 11 bases between the two ends. CDR1 and CDR2 from the germline V gene are MNHEY and SMNVEV (reference sequence).

This clone was counted only a few times. This chain links TRBV5-6 with TRBJ1-1; the D gene is possibly TRBD1 (5 bases). Germline V gene sequence: CDR1 SGHDT, CDR2 YYEEEE. This CDR3 spans 14 amino acids. The V and J ends lost 3 bases and 2 bases respectively, with 11 bases between them. Written as DNA, the CDR3 is TGTGCCAGCAGCTCCGCAGGGTTAAACACTGAAGCTTTCTTT. Protein sequence: CASSSAGLNTEAFF.

V and J are TRBV9 and TRBJ1-1, with D possibly being TRBD1 (6 bases). CDR1 and CDR2 (germline): SGDLS, YYNGEE. The CDR3 runs to 17 residues. V lost 4 bases to trimming and J lost 0 bases, with 19 bases between them. The CDR3 sequence: CASSPRDTEAMNTEAFF. The DNA of the CDR3 is TGTGCCAGCAGCCCCCGGGACACCGAGGCGATGAACACTGAAGCTTTCTTT.

The chain is built from TRBV6-5 and TRBJ2-3, with 7 bases lining up with TRBD1. CDR3 length: 15 amino acids. CDR1 and CDR2 (germline): MNHEY, SVGAGI. The ends lost 5 bases at V and 7 bases at J; junction bases unmatched: 12. The CDR3 region is CASSPWKGAGHTQYF. The DNA of the CDR3 is TGTGCCAGCAGTCCGTGGAAGGGGGCCGGTCATACGCAGTATTTT.